This T cell receptor (beta chain) was sequenced during a study of blood T cell repertoires in COVID-19. The protocol was immunoSEQ multiplex PCR, while the TCRdb copy is restricted to in-frame clones and leaves out a portion. This sample has approximately 140,000 clones; just under 85% occur once, and the top ten carry 2.5% to 3%. The CDR3 is 15 amino acids. Germline V gene sequence: CDR1 MNHEY, CDR2 SMNVEV (reference sequence). V was trimmed by 2 bases and J by 5 bases, leaving 10 bases between them. The V call is TRBV27, the J call TRBJ1-6; unclear D gene. The material sequenced was peripheral blood. This TCR was recovered from a woman aged 35 to 49 with active or convalescent COVID-19. The CDR3 sequence: CASSLVRGNNSPLHF. CDR3 DNA: TGTGCCAGCAGTTTAGTCCGGGGAAATAATTCACCCCTCCACTTT.